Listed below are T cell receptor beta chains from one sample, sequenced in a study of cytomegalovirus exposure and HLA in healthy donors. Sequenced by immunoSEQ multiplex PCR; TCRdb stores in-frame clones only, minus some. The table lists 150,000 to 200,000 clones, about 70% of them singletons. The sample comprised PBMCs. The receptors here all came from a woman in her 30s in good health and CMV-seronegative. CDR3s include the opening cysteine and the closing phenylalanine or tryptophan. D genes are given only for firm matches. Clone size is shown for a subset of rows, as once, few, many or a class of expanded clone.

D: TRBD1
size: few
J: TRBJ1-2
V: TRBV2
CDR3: CATEGQGAIGGYTF
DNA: TGTGCCACCGAAGGACAGGGGGCTATCGGGGGCTACACCTTC

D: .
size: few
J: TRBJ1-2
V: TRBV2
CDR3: CASGEEGSLERGYTF
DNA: TGTGCCAGCGGGGAGGAGGGGTCCTTAGAGAGAGGCTACACCTTC

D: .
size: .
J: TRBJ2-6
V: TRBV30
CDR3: CAWSVTRRSGANVLTF
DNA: TGTGCCTGGAGTGTTACACGTCGCTCTGGGGCCAACGTCCTGACTTTC

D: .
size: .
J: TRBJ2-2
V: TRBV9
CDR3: CASSPGALNTGELFF
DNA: TGTGCCAGCAGCCCAGGGGCTCTGAACACCGGGGAGCTGTTTTTT

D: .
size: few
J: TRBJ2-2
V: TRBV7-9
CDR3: CASSLGAHNRDTGELFF
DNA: TGTGCCAGCAGCTTAGGGGCCCACAACAGAGACACCGGGGAGCTGTTTTTT

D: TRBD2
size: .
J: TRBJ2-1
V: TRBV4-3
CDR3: CASSPRGTSGLYNEQFF
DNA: TGCGCCAGCAGCCCGAGGGGGACTAGCGGATTGTACAATGAGCAGTTCTTC

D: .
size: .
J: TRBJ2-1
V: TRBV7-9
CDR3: CASSPRTGSSYNEQFF
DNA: TGTGCCAGCAGCCCCCGCACGGGAAGCTCCTACAATGAGCAGTTCTTC

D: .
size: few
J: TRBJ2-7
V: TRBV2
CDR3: CASKLDRRTYEQYF
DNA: TGTGCCAGCAAATTAGACAGGCGAACCTACGAGCAGTACTTC

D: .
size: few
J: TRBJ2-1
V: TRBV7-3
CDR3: CASSPTRGRNNEQFF
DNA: TGTGCCAGCAGCCCCACCCGCGGAAGAAACAATGAGCAGTTCTTC

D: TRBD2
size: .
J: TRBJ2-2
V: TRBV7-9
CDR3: CASSLASGRALPGELFF
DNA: TGTGCCAGCAGCTTGGCTAGCGGGAGGGCCCTCCCCGGGGAGCTGTTTTTT

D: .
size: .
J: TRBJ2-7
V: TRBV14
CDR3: CASSQRVGLRDEQYF
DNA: TGTGCCAGCAGCCAAAGAGTGGGGCTCCGGGACGAGCAGTACTTC

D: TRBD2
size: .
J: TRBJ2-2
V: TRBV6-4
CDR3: CASSVLAGGNTGELFF
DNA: TGTGCCAGCAGTGTCCTAGCGGGGGGGAACACCGGGGAGCTGTTTTTT

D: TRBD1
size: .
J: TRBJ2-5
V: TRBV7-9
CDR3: CASSRTGEMAQYF
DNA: TGTGCCAGCAGCCGGACAGGGGAGATGGCCCAGTACTTC

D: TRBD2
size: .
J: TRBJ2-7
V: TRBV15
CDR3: CATSKRSGSSYEQYF
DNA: TGTGCCACCAGCAAAAGAAGCGGGAGCTCCTACGAGCAGTACTTC

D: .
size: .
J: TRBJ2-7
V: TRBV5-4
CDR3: CASSLGRGISYEQYF
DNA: TGTGCCAGCAGCTTGGGACGGGGGATCTCCTACGAGCAGTACTTC

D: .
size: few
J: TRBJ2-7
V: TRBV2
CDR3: CASHLQGGRYEQYF
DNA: TGTGCCAGCCATCTCCAGGGGGGACGCTACGAGCAGTACTTC

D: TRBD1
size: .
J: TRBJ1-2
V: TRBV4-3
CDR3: CASSQGTGHRYGYTF
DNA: TGCGCCAGCAGCCAGGGGACAGGGCATCGCTATGGCTACACCTTC

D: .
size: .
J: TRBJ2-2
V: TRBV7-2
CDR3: CASSFGTKGGELFF
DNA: TGTGCCAGCAGCTTCGGGACAAAAGGCGGGGAGCTGTTTTTT

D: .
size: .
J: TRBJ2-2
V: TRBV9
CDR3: CASTPLGGTNTGELFF
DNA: TGTGCCAGCACCCCTCTAGGCGGGACGAACACCGGGGAGCTGTTTTTT

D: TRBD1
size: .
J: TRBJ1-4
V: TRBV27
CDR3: CASRDRALTTNEKLFF
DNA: TGTGCCAGCAGAGACAGGGCCCTAACAACTAATGAAAAACTGTTTTTT

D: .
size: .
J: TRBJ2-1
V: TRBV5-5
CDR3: CASSLFAGFSNEQFF
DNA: TGTGCCAGCAGCTTGTTTGCGGGATTCTCCAATGAGCAGTTCTTC

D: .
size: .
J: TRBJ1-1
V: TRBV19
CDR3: CASSIRAGYTEAFF
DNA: TGTGCCAGTAGTATAAGGGCAGGGTACACTGAAGCTTTCTTT

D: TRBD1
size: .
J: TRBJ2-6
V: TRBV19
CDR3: CASSRTGPGGANVLTF
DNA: TGTGCCAGTAGTAGGACAGGCCCGGGTGGGGCCAACGTCCTGACTTTC

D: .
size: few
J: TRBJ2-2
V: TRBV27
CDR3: CASRGSGRTGELFF
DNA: TGTGCCAGCAGAGGCTCTGGGAGGACCGGGGAGCTGTTTTTT

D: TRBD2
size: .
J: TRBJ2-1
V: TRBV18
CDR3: CASSPQLAGGGGGNEQFF
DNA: TGTGCCAGCTCACCACAGCTAGCGGGAGGCGGAGGGGGTAATGAGCAGTTCTTC

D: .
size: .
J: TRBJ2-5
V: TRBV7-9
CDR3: CASSLGDWAGETQYF
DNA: TGTGCCAGCAGCTTGGGGGACTGGGCTGGAGAGACCCAGTACTTC

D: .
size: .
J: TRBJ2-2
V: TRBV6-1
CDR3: CASSVRQGIYTGELFF
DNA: TGTGCCAGCAGTGTCCGCCAGGGGATTTACACCGGGGAGCTGTTTTTT

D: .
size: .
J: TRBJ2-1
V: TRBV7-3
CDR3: CASSLDKSNEQFF
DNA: TGTGCCAGCAGCCTGGACAAATCCAATGAGCAGTTCTTC

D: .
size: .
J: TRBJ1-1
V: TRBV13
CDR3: CASSLGAGNTEAFF
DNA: TGTGCCAGCAGCTTGGGAGCGGGGAACACTGAAGCTTTCTTT

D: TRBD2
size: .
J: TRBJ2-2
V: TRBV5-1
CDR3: CASRLAGGTGELFF
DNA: TGCGCCAGCAGACTAGCGGGCGGCACCGGGGAGCTGTTTTTT

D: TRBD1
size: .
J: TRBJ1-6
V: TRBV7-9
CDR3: CASSSRQGNSPLHF
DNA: TGTGCCAGCAGCTCCAGACAGGGAAATTCACCCCTCCACTTT

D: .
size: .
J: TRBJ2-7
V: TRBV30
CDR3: CAWSSGQGNEQYF
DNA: TGTGCCTGGAGTTCTGGGCAGGGCAACGAGCAGTACTTC

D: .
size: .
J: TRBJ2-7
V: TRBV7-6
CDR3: CASSQATGEQYF
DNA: TGTGCCAGCAGCCAGGCCACTGGCGAGCAGTACTTC

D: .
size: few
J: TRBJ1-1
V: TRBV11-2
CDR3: CASSPRLGWGGNTEAFF
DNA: TGTGCCAGCAGCCCCCGTCTGGGGTGGGGCGGGAACACTGAAGCTTTCTTT

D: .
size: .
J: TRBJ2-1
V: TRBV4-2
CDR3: CASSQKLAVGYNEQFF
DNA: TGTGCCAGCAGCCAAAAACTAGCAGTCGGTTACAATGAGCAGTTCTTC

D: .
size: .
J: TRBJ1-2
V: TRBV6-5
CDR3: CASSQGRAQNYGYTF
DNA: TGTGCCAGCAGCCAGGGTCGGGCGCAAAACTATGGCTACACCTTC

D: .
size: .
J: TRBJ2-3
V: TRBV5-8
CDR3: CASSFRILDTQYF
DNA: TGTGCCAGCAGCTTCAGGATACTAGATACGCAGTATTTT

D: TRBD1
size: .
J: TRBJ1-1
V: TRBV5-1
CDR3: CASSLTGGWNTEAFF
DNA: TGCGCCAGCAGCTTGACAGGGGGTTGGAACACTGAAGCTTTCTTT

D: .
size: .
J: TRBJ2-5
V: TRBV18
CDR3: CASSPTVSAQETQYF
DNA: TGTGCCAGCTCGCCGACAGTGTCCGCTCAAGAGACCCAGTACTTC

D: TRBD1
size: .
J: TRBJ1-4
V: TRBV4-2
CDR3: CASSSRDRGTSTNEKLFF
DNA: TGTGCCAGCAGCTCCCGGGACAGGGGAACTTCAACTAATGAAAAACTGTTTTTT

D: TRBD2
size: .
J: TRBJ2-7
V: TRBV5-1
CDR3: CASSLGGLAGGEYEQYF
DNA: TGCGCCAGCAGCTTGGGGGGACTAGCGGGAGGAGAGTACGAGCAGTACTTC

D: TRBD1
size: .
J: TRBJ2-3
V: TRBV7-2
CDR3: CASSLQGELRTDTQYF
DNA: TGTGCCAGCAGCTTACAGGGGGAGCTGCGCACAGATACGCAGTATTTT

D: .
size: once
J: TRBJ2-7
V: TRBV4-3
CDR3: CASSQEFVSSYEQYF
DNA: TGCGCCAGCAGCCAAGAATTTGTGAGCTCCTACGAGCAGTACTTC

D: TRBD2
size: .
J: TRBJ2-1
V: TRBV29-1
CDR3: CSVEGLAGGTSYNEQFF
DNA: TGCAGCGTTGAAGGGCTAGCGGGAGGTACGTCCTACAATGAGCAGTTCTTC

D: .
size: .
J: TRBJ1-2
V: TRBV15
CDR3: CATSDPQENLYGYTF
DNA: TGTGCCACCAGCGACCCACAGGAGAACCTTTATGGCTACACCTTC

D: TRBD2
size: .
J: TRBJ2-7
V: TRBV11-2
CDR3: CASSPRLAVKYEQYF
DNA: TGTGCCAGCAGCCCGAGACTAGCGGTTAAATACGAGCAGTACTTC